This T cell receptor beta chain originates from a study of OX40 agonist ivuxolimab in advanced cancers. At the level of the study: Allowance was made for prior anti-PD-1, anti-PD-L1 or anti-CTLA-4 therapy, and about 40% had some.

This CDR3 has 14 residues. Trimming took off 7 bases at V and 0 bases at J, with 12 bases between the two ends. Germline CDR1 reads MNHEY; CDR2 reads SVGAGI. Sequenced by immunoSEQ multiplex PCR; TCRdb stores in-frame clones only, minus some. Among over 25,000 clones, more than 70% were seen once, and the ten largest hold approximately 22%. The chain employs TRBV6-5 and TRBJ1-1; D is ambiguous. The clonotype originates from an adult with an advanced solid tumor such as melanoma, head and neck, liver or kidney cancer. Source: CD4+ or CD8+ T cells sorted from blood, taken in a trial of the OX40 agonist ivuxolimab. The CDR3 reads CASTQRRMNTEAFF. The CDR3 nucleotides read TGTGCCAGCACCCAGAGACGGATGAACACTGAAGCTTTCTTT.